These T cell receptor beta chains were read from a single sample in a study of human versus mouse CDR3 diversity and MHC coevolution. TCRdb's table, derived via immunoSEQ multiplex PCR, lists solely in-frame clones and lacks some. The table lists 75,000 to 90,000 clones, just under 95% of them singletons. Sequencing was carried out using naive CD4+ T cells from blood. The receptor source for this set is a person aged 25 to 75 in good health. Each CDR3 is given with its conserved first and last residue. A D gene is named only where the DNA matches it firmly. Expanded clones get a size class; other rows say once, few or many, or leave the size out.

abundance,v_gene,j_gene,d_gene,CDR3nt,CDR3aa
.,TRBV14,TRBJ2-2,.,TGTGCCAGCAGCCAATACATTAACACCGGGGAGCTGTTTTTT,CASSQYINTGELFF
.,TRBV11-2,TRBJ1-1,.,TGTGCCAGCAGCTTAGATCTGGCAGGGCGCGGGGACACTGAAGCTTTCTTT,CASSLDLAGRGDTEAFF
.,TRBV27,TRBJ2-1,TRBD2,TGTGCCAGCAGACGATCCCCCGGGACTAGCGGGAGGAATGAGCAGTTCTTC,CASRRSPGTSGRNEQFF
.,TRBV25-1,TRBJ2-7,.,TGTGCCAGCAGTGTATCCGGGATCTCCTACGAGCAGTACTTC,CASSVSGISYEQYF
.,TRBV11-3,TRBJ2-1,TRBD1,TGTGCCAGCAGCTTGAACAGGGGATCCTACAATGAGCAGTTCTTC,CASSLNRGSYNEQFF
.,TRBV6-5,TRBJ1-6,TRBD1,TGTGCCAGCAGTTCGACAGGGAGAATCAATTCACCCCTCCACTTT,CASSSTGRINSPLHF
.,TRBV6-1,TRBJ2-5,.,TGTGCCAGCAGATCGACAATTGGGGAGACCCAGTACTTC,CASRSTIGETQYF
few,TRBV19,TRBJ1-1,.,TGTGCCAGTAGCGTAGCAGCGAACACTGAAGCTTTCTTT,CASSVAANTEAFF
.,TRBV5-1,TRBJ2-7,.,TGCGCCAGCAGGCGGGACTCCCACGAGCAGTACTTC,CASRRDSHEQYF
.,TRBV28,TRBJ1-5,TRBD1,TGTGCCAGCAGTCCATTGACAGGGGGCAGTGGCAATCAGCCCCAGCATTTT,CASSPLTGGSGNQPQHF
.,TRBV7-3,TRBJ2-1,.,TGTGCCAGCAGCTCCGACAGCAACAATGAGCAGTTCTTC,CASSSDSNNEQFF
.,TRBV18,TRBJ1-4,.,TGTGCCAGCTCACCAGGGGCAGGGCGCAATGAAAAACTGTTTTTT,CASSPGAGRNEKLFF
.,TRBV11-1,TRBJ2-7,TRBD1,TGTGCCAGCAGCCTCGACAGGGGGATCTCCTACGAGCAGTACTTC,CASSLDRGISYEQYF
.,TRBV5-4,TRBJ1-2,TRBD1,TGTGCCAGCAGCCGAGACAGGGGGCCAGCTAGTGATGGCTACACCTTC,CASSRDRGPASDGYTF
.,TRBV6-6,TRBJ2-7,TRBD2,TGTGCCAGCAGTTACTCGAAATTAGCGGGGGACTACTTC,CASSYSKLAGDYF
.,TRBV6-5,TRBJ2-7,TRBD1,TGTGCCAGCAGTTACTCGACAGGGAGTCCCTACGAGCAGTACTTC,CASSYSTGSPYEQYF
.,TRBV7-2,TRBJ1-2,.,TGTGCCAGCAGCCTCCAGACAGCCAACTATGGCTACACCTTC,CASSLQTANYGYTF
once,TRBV19,TRBJ2-1,TRBD1,TGTGCCAGTCGGGACAGCTACAATGAGCAGTTCTTC,CASRDSYNEQFF
.,TRBV4-2,TRBJ2-7,TRBD2,TGTGCCAGCAGCCCTAGCGGGAGGGCCTACGAGCAGTACTTC,CASSPSGRAYEQYF
.,TRBV19,TRBJ2-7,TRBD2,TGTGCCAGTAGTACCCGGGGTAGCGGGGGACTCTACGAGCAGTACTTC,CASSTRGSGGLYEQYF
once,TRBV25-1,TRBJ2-7,TRBD2,TGTGCCAGCAGTGAGGGTGGGGGGGGTTACGAGCAGTACTTC,CASSEGGGGYEQYF
.,TRBV9,TRBJ1-1,.,TGTGCCAGCAGCGCCCTGGGCGGGGGGCAGAACACTGAAGCTTTCTTT,CASSALGGGQNTEAFF
.,TRBV30,TRBJ1-2,.,TGTGCCTGGAGTGTAAACTTGGCCCACAGCTATGGCTACACCTTC,CAWSVNLAHSYGYTF
.,TRBV5-6,TRBJ1-1,.,TGTGCCAGCAGCTTCCAGGGAAGGGACACTGAAGCTTTCTTT,CASSFQGRDTEAFF
.,TRBV11-3,TRBJ2-7,.,TGTGCCAGCAGTACGCGGGACGGATCCTACGAGCAGTACTTC,CASSTRDGSYEQYF
.,TRBV19,TRBJ2-2,TRBD2,TGTGCCACCCATAGCGGGGGAGACGGGGAGCTGTTTTTT,CATHSGGDGELFF
.,TRBV19,TRBJ1-1,.,TGTGCCAGTAGTATTGGGGACATGAACACTGAAGCTTTCTTT,CASSIGDMNTEAFF
.,TRBV11-2,TRBJ1-4,.,TGTGCCAGCAGATTTAGCGGGGCCGGGGAAAAACTGTTTTTT,CASRFSGAGEKLFF
.,TRBV4-2,TRBJ2-5,.,TGTGCCAGCAGCCAAGTTTCAGGGTACGGTGAGACCCAGTACTTC,CASSQVSGYGETQYF
.,TRBV9,TRBJ2-7,TRBD2,TGTGCCAGCAGCGAGACTAGCGGCCGTATAGTCCCCTACGAGCAGTACTTC,CASSETSGRIVPYEQYF
.,TRBV5-4,TRBJ2-1,TRBD2,TGTGCCAGCAGCGAGCTAGCGGGCCACTACAATGAGCAGTTCTTC,CASSELAGHYNEQFF